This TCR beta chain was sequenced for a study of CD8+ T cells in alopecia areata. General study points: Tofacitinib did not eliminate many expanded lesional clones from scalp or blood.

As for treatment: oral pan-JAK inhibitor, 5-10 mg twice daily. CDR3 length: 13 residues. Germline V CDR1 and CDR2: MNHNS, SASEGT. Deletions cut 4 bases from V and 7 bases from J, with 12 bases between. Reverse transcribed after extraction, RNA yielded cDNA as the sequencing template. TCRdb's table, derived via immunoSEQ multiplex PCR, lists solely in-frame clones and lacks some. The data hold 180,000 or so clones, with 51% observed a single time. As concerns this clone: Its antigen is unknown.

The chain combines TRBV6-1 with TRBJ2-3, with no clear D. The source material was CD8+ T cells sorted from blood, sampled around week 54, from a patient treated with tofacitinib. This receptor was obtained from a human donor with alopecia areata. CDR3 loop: CASSGAKFHTQYF. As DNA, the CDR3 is TGTGCCAGCAGTGGGGCTAAGTTCCATACGCAGTATTTT.